The clone carrying this TCR beta chain was seen once. CDR3 size: 14 residues. Per germline, CDR1 MNHNS and CDR2 SASEGT. Between the trimmed V and J ends, which lost 6 bases and 9 bases, there was a span of 18 bases. This entry belongs to a study of T cell changes during pregnancy in multiple sclerosis. Only in-frame clones appear in the TCRdb table, and some are missing; sequencing was by immunoSEQ multiplex PCR. The repertoire consists of approximately 52,000 clones, with 85% to 95% occurring once and the leading ten covering 0.2% to 0.3%. This sequence joins TRBV6-1 and TRBJ1-5; tentative D call: TRBD1 (6 bases). The input for sequencing was CD4+ T cells from peripheral blood mononuclear cells, taken in the third trimester of pregnancy. This clonotype was sampled from a female donor with multiple sclerosis, enrolled in a pregnancy study. The CDR3 loop reads CASSVLDSNLPQHF. The CDR3 region has the DNA TGTGCCAGCAGCGTCCTGGACAGTAATTTGCCCCAGCATTTT.